The rows below give T cell receptor beta chains drawn from one sample of a study of human T cells and chemical hapten exposure. A single record per CDR3 protein comes from TCRdb applying MiXCR to the RACE reads. The table lists tens of thousands of distinct CDR3 sequences, over 10% of them singletons. Sequenced material: whole blood, taken in connection with sensitization to the hapten diphenylcyclopropenone (DPC). Source of these receptors: a woman aged 45 to 65 with alopecia areata. Some clones in this sample may be carry-over from other donors' samples. Both conserved end residues are trimmed from each CDR3. Each record gives: V gene, J gene, CDR3 protein.

TRBV11-1	TRBJ2-1	ASRRSKEQF
TRBV29-1	TRBJ1-2	SVGLGGVGYGYT
TRBV11-3	TRBJ2-2	ASSSMVNTGELF
TRBV3-1	TRBJ2-1	ASSQGHLGRNNEQF
TRBV10-2	TRBJ1-5	ASASGRMSNQPQH
TRBV29-1	TRBJ2-3	SVAGRATDTQY
TRBV7-2	TRBJ2-1	ASIPSSGSSYNEQF
TRBV20-1	TRBJ2-4	SARGTGPRAKNIQY
TRBV7-6	TRBJ1-2	ASSLYLRDPYGYT
TRBV6-5	TRBJ1-1	ASGKGRLNTEAF
TRBV6-5	TRBJ2-3	ASTQTPGGGDTDTQY
TRBV11-1	TRBJ1-1	ASSHLSDTEAF
TRBV28	TRBJ2-6	ASSNRGSGANVLT
TRBV7-9	TRBJ2-4	ASSLADANIQY
TRBV6-1	TRBJ2-1	ASSGGGSYNEQF
TRBV29-1	TRBJ2-3	SVEHGTDTQY
TRBV29-1	TRBJ1-1	SAAPRFDEAF
TRBV3-1	TRBJ2-3	ASSQDRATDTQY
TRBV28	TRBJ1-5	ASRGSGLGPNQPQH
TRBV7-9	TRBJ2-3	ASGQDPADTQY
TRBV27	TRBJ2-2	ASSSRGGPGELF
TRBV11-2	TRBJ2-2	ASSLDAVTGELF
TRBV3-1	TRBJ2-7	ASSQDRVAHSYEQY
TRBV9	TRBJ1-3	ASTRTGFISGNTIY
TRBV18	TRBJ2-7	ASSPTGTRTLEQY
TRBV5-1	TRBJ1-1	ASSLGTGGTVMNTEAF
TRBV27	TRBJ1-1	ASSFGQGANTEAF
TRBV12-3/TRBV12-4	TRBJ1-1	ASSLLAGNTEAF